One and the same sample provided the 9 T cell receptor beta chains below, sequenced in a study of molecular identifiers for immune sequencing clone quantification. TCRdb re-called the PCR reads through MiXCR, storing one row per CDR3 protein. The top ten hold around 0.86% of the sample, which has over 600,000 distinct CDR3 sequences, just under 20% seen once. The material sequenced was naive CD8+ T cells from blood, with Jurkat cell RNA spiked in. Documented subset: FACS-sorted CD8+CD4-CCR7+CD45RA+ naive T cells. The receptors derive from a human donor in good health. Some libraries in this study had Jurkat cell RNA spiked in.

This clonotype was observed many times. This rearrangement joins TRBV27 to TRBJ2-7, with D maybe TRBD1 (6 bases). The CDR3 length is 14 residues. Per germline, CDR1 MNHEY and CDR2 SMNVEV (reference sequence). Trimming took 4 bases from V and 2 from J, leaving 12 bases between them. For the CDR3, the DNA is TGTGCCAGCAGTTATGGGGGCCCTGCCTACGAGCAGTACTTC. Residues: CASSYGGPAYEQYF.

This clonotype was picked up many times. The chain carries TRBV30 and TRBJ1-1, with unresolved D. The germline CDR1 and CDR2 sequences are GTSNPN and SVGIG (reference sequence). V lost 0 bases and J lost 5, with 10 bases in between. This CDR3 region has 13 residues. The CDR3 is CAWSVLRGTEAFF. The CDR3 DNA reads TGTGCCTGGAGTGTACTACGGGGAACTGAAGCTTTCTTT.

This clonotype has more than one count but fewer than ten. The J gene is TRBJ2-5, the V gene TRBV13, with 9 bases aligning to TRBD2. Germline V gene lookup returns CDR1 PRHDT and CDR2 FYEKMQ (reference sequence). Germline trimming cut 5 bases from V and 5 bases from J; bases unmatched to any gene: 12. This CDR3 region has 16 residues. The CDR3, as DNA: TGTGCCAGCAGCCCACTCAAGGCGGGAGGGTGGGAGACCCAGTACTTC. This codes for CASSPLKAGGWETQYF.

This clonotype was observed many times. The rearrangement joins TRBV4-3 to TRBJ2-1; perhaps TRBD2 as D (6 bases). Trimming removed 0 bases from V and 2 bases from J, with 8 bases in between. This CDR3 is 15 amino acids long. Germline values: CDR1 LGHNA, CDR2 YSLEER. The CDR3 coding sequence is TGCGCCAGCAGCCAAGAGAGACTAGCCTACAATGAGCAGTTCTTC. Residues: CASSQERLAYNEQFF.

This clonotype was counted between two and nine times. The chain employs TRBV3-1 and TRBJ2-7; D is unresolved. This CDR3 region has 12 residues. Germline CDR1 LGHDT, CDR2 YNNKEL (reference sequence). Deletions cut 1 base from V and 6 bases from J, with 7 bases between. CDR3 coding DNA: TGTGCCAGCAGCCAAGGGGCCCCCGAGCAGTACTTC. It translates to CASSQGAPEQYF.

On this clonotype: Since a much larger clone is just one base distant, this may be a read error. The rearrangement links TRBV7-6 to TRBJ2-7, with 8 bases aligning to TRBD1. This CDR3 region has 14 residues. Germline CDR1 is SGHVS and CDR2 is FNYEAQ. V lost 5 bases to trimming and J lost 6 bases; unmatched junction nucleotides: 9. The CDR3: CASSDGQGTCEQYF. CDR3 nucleotide sequence: TGTGCCAGCAGCGATGGACAGGGCACCTGCGAGCAGTACTTC. The whole variable domain, filled in from reference TRBV7-6 and TRBJ2-7, reads GAGVSQSPRYKVTKRGQDVALRCDPISGHVSLYWYRQALGQGPEFLTYFNYEAQQDKSGLPNDRFSAERPEGSISTLTIQRTEQRDSAMYRCASSDGQGTCEQYFGPGTRLTVT.

Ten or more counts support this clonotype. The chain links TRBV12-3 or TRBV12-4 to TRBJ2-5; TRBD1 matches at 11 bases. This CDR3 has 15 amino acids. Germline trimming cut 5 bases from V and 1 base from J; bases unmatched to any gene: 3. DNA of the CDR3: TGTGCCAGCAGTCCGGGACAGGGGGTCCAAGAGACCCAGTACTTC. Amino acids: CASSPGQGVQETQYF.

The chain combines TRBV7-2 with TRBJ1-2; possibly TRBD1 for D (5 bases). Trimming pared 5 bases from V and 2 bases from J, leaving 21 bases between. This CDR3 has 17 amino acids. The germline gives CDR1 SGHTA, CDR2 FQGNSA. The DNA of the CDR3 is TGTGCCAGCAGCCCACACCCGACCGGGGCAGTGAACTATGGCTACACCTTC. This gives the protein CASSPHPTGAVNYGYTF.

Regarding this clonotype: A much larger clone lies one base from this, so it may be a read error. The chain links TRBV12-3 or TRBV12-4 to TRBJ2-3; D may correspond to TRBD1 or TRBD2 (5 bases each). Trimming cost V 0 bases and J 8 bases, with 12 bases left between them. The CDR3 has 14 residues. CDR3 region: CASSLAGVRGTQYF. The CDR3 bases are TGTGCCAGCAGTTTAGCCGGGGTTAGGGGTACGCAGTATTTT.